This passage covers 25 T cell receptor beta chains from one sample sequenced in a study of T-cell memory formation after mild COVID-19. In TCRdb, the 5' RACE reads were re-called with MiXCR into one record per CDR3 protein. This table holds hundreds of thousands of distinct CDR3 sequences, about 22% found once. The sequenced material came from PBMCs or a T cell subset sorted from them (not recorded which). All receptors come from an adult woman who had mild COVID-19 (a few samples of this study predate the infection). Cell type and time point are not known.

This clonotype was detected only a few times. The chain recombines TRBV15 with TRBJ2-5; D is perhaps TRBD2 (5 bases). Germline V gene sequence: CDR1 LNHNV, CDR2 YYDKDF (reference sequence). The CDR3 is 14 residues long. V was pared by 0 bases and J by 5 bases, with 10 bases between. CDR3 in amino acids: CATSRDGVSETQYF. In nucleotides, the CDR3 is TGTGCCACCAGCAGAGACGGGGTGTCGGAGACCCAGTACTTC.

The V and J genes are TRBV7-3 and TRBJ2-5; either TRBD1 or TRBD2 may supply D (5 bases each). Trimming stripped 4 bases from V and 0 bases from J, with 21 bases between. The length of the CDR3 is 18 residues. CDR1 SGHTA and CDR2 FQGTGA come from the germline V gene. The CDR3 loop is CASSSTGTHPRYQETQYF. Written as DNA, the CDR3 is TGTGCCAGCAGCTCAACCGGGACGCACCCGAGGTACCAAGAGACCCAGTACTTC.

In its sample, this clonotype was seen a few times. The V and J genes are TRBV20-1 and TRBJ1-2; 8 nucleotides match TRBD1. This CDR3 contains 16 residues. CDR1 DFQATT and CDR2 SNEGSKA come from the germline V gene (reference sequence). J gave up 0 bases and V 2 bases, and 8 bases lay outside the gene matches. The CDR3 region has the DNA TGCAGTGCTAGAATAGCAGGGGGCGCATCTAACTATGGCTACACCTTC. It translates to CSARIAGGASNYGYTF.

Here the CDR3 reads CASSQPVVTDTQYF. The CDR3 DNA is TGTGCCAGCAGCCAACCGGTTGTTACAGATACGCAGTATTTT. This chain connects TRBV4-2 to TRBJ2-3; no firm D call. Looked up from germline, CDR1 is LGHNA and CDR2 is YNFKEQ. The CDR3 runs to 14 residues. Between the trimmed V and J ends, which lost 2 bases and 3 bases, there was a span of 9 bases.

The chain carries TRBV6-5 and TRBJ1-5, with unresolved D. This CDR3 has 13 residues. The V gene lost 2 bases and the J gene lost 6 bases, with 8 bases spanning the gap. Germline CDR1 reads MNHEY; CDR2 reads SVGAGI. CDR3 nucleotides: TGTGCCAGCAGTTACAGGGAGGGTCAGCCCCAGCATTTT. Protein sequence: CASSYREGQPQHF.

This chain uses TRBV5-1 with TRBJ2-7; 7 nucleotides match TRBD2. The germline V gene has CDR1 SGHRS and CDR2 YFSETQ. Trimming cost V 0 bases and J 6 bases; bases outside gene matches: 6. The CDR3 spans 14 residues. CDR3 residues: CASSLGGEGLEQYF. The DNA of the CDR3 is TGCGCCAGCAGCTTGGGCGGGGAGGGGCTCGAGCAGTACTTC. The full variable domain, in which reference TRBV5-1 and TRBJ2-7 provide the parts outside the CDR3, is KAGVTQTPRYLIKTRGQQVTLSCSPISGHRSVSWYQQTPGQGLQFLFEYFSETQRNKGNFPGRFSGRQFSNSRSEMNVSTLELGDSALYLCASSLGGEGLEQYFGPGTRLTVT.

The V call is TRBV5-5, the J call TRBJ2-1, with 14 bases identical to TRBD2. The V and J ends lost 4 bases and 6 bases, in that order; junction bases with no gene match: 3. This CDR3 has 15 residues. The germline CDR1 and CDR2 sequences are SGHKS and YYEKEE (reference sequence). CDR3 sequence: CASSVGLAGGNEQFF. CDR3 DNA sequence: TGTGCCAGCAGCGTCGGACTAGCGGGAGGCAATGAGCAGTTCTTC.

The rearrangement joins TRBV9 to TRBJ2-5, with unresolved D. Deletions cut 0 bases from V and 4 bases from J, with 13 bases between. The CDR3 spans 15 residues. Germline-derived CDR1 and CDR2 are SGDLS and YYNGEE. The chain's CDR3 is CASSVGGDSRETQYF. The CDR3 nucleotides are TGTGCCAGCAGCGTAGGAGGTGATTCCCGAGAGACCCAGTACTTC.

This clonotype has a handful of counts. Mismatch with germline at one junction end may stem from a read error. This chain joins TRBV7-7 and TRBJ1-1; D not resolved. The V gene's germline CDR1 is SSHAT and CDR2 FNYEAQ (reference sequence). The CDR3 length is 17 residues. The chain's CDR3 is CASTLAPTALQSTEAFF. The CDR3 nucleotides are TGTGCTAGCACCCTAGCCCCAACCGCCTTGCAGAGCACTGAAGCTTTCTTT.

This clonotype was counted a few times. The chain couples TRBV27 to TRBJ1-6; D may be TRBD1 (5 bases). CDR1 is MNHEY, CDR2 SMNVEV, per germline (reference sequence). Trimming pared 6 bases from V and 3 bases from J, leaving 12 bases between. This CDR3 is 15 amino acids long. The CDR3 region is CASRPVGVYNSPLHF. The CDR3 DNA reads TGTGCCAGCAGGCCAGTAGGGGTCTATAATTCACCCCTCCACTTT.

This clonotype was detected only a few times. The chain joins TRBV7-2 to TRBJ2-5; 9 bases align to TRBD2. From germline, CDR1 is SGHTA and CDR2 FQGNSA. With 5 bases clipped from V and 1 base from J, the junction kept 8 bases outside the gene matches. This CDR3 spans 16 amino acids. The CDR3 DNA reads as TGTGCCAGCAGCACCGCGACTAGCGGCCCCCAAGAGACCCAGTACTTC. Translating gives CASSTATSGPQETQYF.

There are a few counts of this clonotype. The chain has TRBV7-2 and TRBJ2-3; D possibly corresponds to TRBD2 (6 bases). V shed 4 bases and J shed 8 bases, with 13 bases lying between them. In germline, CDR1 is SGHTA, CDR2 FQGNSA. The CDR3 is made up of 13 amino acids. CDR3 DNA sequence: TGTGCCAGCAGCTCCCCGGCCGGGGGTACGCAGTATTTT. Its translation is CASSSPAGGTQYF.

This chain uses TRBV3-1 with TRBJ2-1; D remains unclear. This CDR3 contains 15 residues. Trimming shortened V by 2 bases and J by 4 bases, and 12 bases separated the two germline ends. CDR1 LGHDT and CDR2 YNNKEL come from the germline V gene (reference sequence). DNA for the CDR3: TGTGCCAGCAGCCAATTCGACCGTGGTTACAATGAGCAGTTCTTC. Protein sequence: CASSQFDRGYNEQFF.

This clonotype was recorded a few times. V gene TRBV12-3 or TRBV12-4 combines with J gene TRBJ2-7; 16 bases are a match to TRBD2. J lost 2 bases, V lost 5 bases, and 6 bases had no gene match. This CDR3 is built from 17 residues. CDR3 in amino acids: CASSRGTSGRATYEQYF. The DNA of the CDR3 is TGTGCCAGCAGTAGAGGGACTAGCGGGAGGGCCACCTACGAGCAGTACTTC.

The J gene is TRBJ2-7, the V gene TRBV7-9, with TRBD1 matching over 10 bases. The CDR3 has 14 residues. Trimming at V came to 8 bases and at J to 6 bases, leaving 10 bases not matched to a gene. CDR1 and CDR2 from the germline V gene are SEHNR and FQNEAQ (reference sequence). CDR3 nucleotide sequence: TGTGCCAGCTCCACCGGGACAGGGGACGGCGAGCAGTACTTC. Residues: CASSTGTGDGEQYF.

The V call is TRBV4-1, the J call TRBJ2-5; tentatively, D is TRBD2 (7 bases). Germline CDR1 MGHRA, CDR2 YSYEKL. The V gene lost 1 base and the J gene lost 5 bases, with 20 bases spanning the gap. There are 17 residues in the CDR3. CDR3 DNA sequence: TGCGCCAGCAGCCAAGGGGTCGGGGGGCTGTTGGTGGAGACCCAGTACTTC. As protein: CASSQGVGGLLVETQYF.

The chain uses TRBV7-2 and TRBJ1-2; D is possibly TRBD1 (6 bases). V shed 7 bases and J shed 5 bases, with 17 bases lying between them. This CDR3 has 14 residues. The germline gives CDR1 SGHTA, CDR2 FQGNSA. CDR3 sequence: CASTLEQGPYGYTF. CDR3 DNA: TGTGCCAGCACCCTGGAACAGGGACCTTATGGCTACACCTTC.

This clonotype has a handful of counts. The chain has TRBV9 and TRBJ1-6; possibly TRBD1 for D (5 bases). There are 14 residues in the CDR3. CDR1 is SGDLS and CDR2 is YYNGEE in the germline V gene. V was pared by 0 bases and J by 9 bases, with 10 bases between. The CDR3 here is CASSVVGAGSPLHF. In DNA, the CDR3 is TGTGCCAGCAGCGTAGTTGGGGCAGGTTCACCCCTCCACTTT.

The gene calls are TRBV5-8 and TRBJ1-1; 10 bases are a match to TRBD1. V trimming: 0 bases; J trimming: 0 bases; junction bases outside the gene matches: 5. The length of the CDR3 is 17 residues. The germline V gene encodes CDR1 SGHTS and CDR2 YDEGEE. In nucleotides, the CDR3 is TGTGCCAGCAGCTTGGGACAGGGGGCGCCTATGAACACTGAAGCTTTCTTT. Translating gives CASSLGQGAPMNTEAFF.

This clonotype was observed a handful of times. The chain employs TRBV15 and TRBJ2-3; 11 bases align to TRBD2. Germline V gene data show CDR1 as LNHNV and CDR2 as YYDKDF (reference sequence). The CDR3 is 15 amino acids. V trimming: 1 base; J trimming: 10 bases; junction bases outside the gene matches: 7. CDR3 DNA: TGTGCCACCAGCAGAGCCGGGACTAGCGGCTCTCCGCAGTATTTT. The encoded protein is CATSRAGTSGSPQYF.

This clonotype was observed many times. The chain recombines TRBV29-1 with TRBJ2-6; no clear D. Trimming left V 6 bases short and J 0 bases short, with 12 bases between. CDR1 is SQVTM and CDR2 is ANQGSEA in the germline V gene. This CDR3 comprises 15 residues. The CDR3 is CSVRGDSSGANVLTF. In nucleotides, the CDR3 is TGCAGCGTCCGTGGGGATAGCTCTGGGGCCAACGTCCTGACTTTC.

Turning to this clonotype: Germline and junction disagree at one end, which may indicate a read error. V usage is TRBV7-7 and J usage is TRBJ2-1; the D is unclear. This CDR3 has 13 amino acids. Germline CDR1 and CDR2: SSHAT and FNYEAQ (reference sequence). The CDR3 nucleotides read TGTGCTAGCAGCCGTGGGGTTTTGAATGAGCAGTTCTTC. Amino acids: CASSRGVLNEQFF.

The chain combines TRBV29-1 with TRBJ2-7, with 14 bases matching TRBD2. Germline CDR1 SQVTM, CDR2 ANQGSEA. CDR3 length: 16 amino acids. V lost 7 bases to trimming and J lost 1 base; unmatched junction nucleotides: 9. In DNA, the CDR3 is TGCAGCGCCAGAGAAGGGACTAGCGGGAGTTCCTACGAGCAGTACTTC. It specifies CSAREGTSGSSYEQYF.

This clonotype has just a few counts. The rearrangement uses TRBV12-3 or TRBV12-4 and TRBJ2-7; 13 positions agree with TRBD2. The CDR3 is 16 amino acids. The V gene end was trimmed by 0 bases and the J gene end by 2 bases; junction bases not matched to a gene: 1. The DNA for the CDR3 is TGTGCCAGCAGTTTAGCGGGACTAGCGGGGCCCTACGAGCAGTACTTC. It is translated as CASSLAGLAGPYEQYF.

This clonotype was seen a few times. The chain employs TRBV20-1 and TRBJ1-3; unclear D gene. Trimming removed 0 bases from V and 2 bases from J, with 11 bases in between. Germline V CDR1 and CDR2: DFQATT, SNEGSKA (reference sequence). This CDR3 spans 15 amino acids. For the CDR3, the DNA is TGCAGTGCTAGAGATCGGAGCCTTGCTGGAAACACCATATATTTT. Translation: CSARDRSLAGNTIYF.